This T cell receptor (beta chain) was profiled in a study of OX40 agonist ivuxolimab in advanced cancers. Study-wide background: Patients' therapy was ivuxolimab, an antibody that acts as an agonist of OX40 (CD134).

The protocol was immunoSEQ multiplex PCR, while the TCRdb copy is restricted to in-frame clones and leaves out a portion. This sample has about 75,000 clones; about 92% occur once, and the top ten carry about 0.4%. Germline V CDR1 and CDR2: SGHNT, YYREEE (reference sequence). Trimming took 0 bases from V and 4 from J, leaving 19 bases between them. The CDR3 is 17 residues long. The sequencing here drew on CD4+ or CD8+ T cells sorted from blood, taken in a trial of the OX40 agonist ivuxolimab. This chain links TRBV5-4 with TRBJ1-1, with TRBD1 as a possible D gene (5 bases). This TCR came from an adult with an advanced solid tumor such as melanoma, head and neck, liver or kidney cancer. CDR3 sequence: CASSLEGSRGRSTEAFF. DNA of the CDR3: TGTGCCAGCAGCTTGGAAGGGTCCCGGGGGAGAAGCACTGAAGCTTTCTTT. The full variable domain, completed using reference TRBV5-4 and TRBJ1-1, is ETGVTQSPTHLIKTRGQQVTLRCSSQSGHNTVSWYQQALGQGPQFIFQYYREEENGRGNFPPRFSGLQFPNYSSELNVNALELDDSALYLCASSLEGSRGRSTEAFFGQGTRLTVV.